Below, 30 T cell receptor beta chains from the same sample are listed, as sequenced in a study of beta chain features in type 1 diabetes. Study-level points and caveats: There was a moderate but significant shortening of TCRB CDR3s in all four CD4+ subsets of Type 1 diabetes patients.

No antigen has been assigned to these receptors. The investigators reverse transcribed all of the isolated RNA, so they sequenced expressed TCRB transcripts. The table came from immunoSEQ multiplex PCR; TCRdb's copy has only in-frame clones and leaves some out. The table lists roughly 400,000 clones, around 10% of them singletons, with around 0.66% in the top ten. Sequenced input: central memory CD4+ T cells from blood. These receptors came from a man aged 25 to 40 with type 1 diabetes.

V and J are TRBV7-2 and TRBJ1-1, with D unclear. The V gene lost 4 bases and the J gene lost 10 bases, with 16 bases spanning the gap. Per the germline V gene, CDR1 is SGHTA and CDR2 is FQGNSA. CDR3 length equals 13 residues. As DNA, the CDR3 is TGTGCCAGCAGCTCCTATGTTGGGTTGGGAGCTTTCTTT. Residues: CASSSYVGLGAFF.

This clone was seen at least ten times. The chain uses TRBV5-1 and TRBJ2-2, with unresolved D. Per the germline V gene, CDR1 is SGHRS and CDR2 is YFSETQ. Trimming left V 0 bases short and J 1 base short, with 7 bases between. The CDR3 loop spans 15 amino acids. The CDR3 spells CASSLGAGNTGELFF. The DNA of the CDR3 is TGCGCCAGCAGCTTGGGGGCAGGGAACACCGGGGAGCTGTTTTTT.

The chain uses TRBV7-6 and TRBJ2-3; the match to TRBD2 covers 10 bases. This CDR3 is built from 14 residues. V lost 11 bases to trimming and J lost 1 base; unmatched junction nucleotides: 6. The germline CDR1 and CDR2 sequences are SGHVS and FNYEAQ. The CDR3 is CAGGGTSGTDTQYF. For the CDR3, the DNA is TGTGCCGGGGGCGGGACTAGCGGCACAGATACGCAGTATTTT.

The rearrangement joins TRBV7-2 to TRBJ2-2; 8 bases fit TRBD2. The ends lost 5 bases at V and 2 bases at J; junction bases unmatched: 4. The CDR3 sequence is 15 residues long. The V gene's germline CDR1 is SGHTA and CDR2 FQGNSA. In nucleotides, the CDR3 is TGTGCCAGCAGCATATTAGCGGGAAACACCGGGGAGCTGTTTTTT. The encoded protein is CASSILAGNTGELFF.

This clone was observed a few times. The J gene is TRBJ2-7, the V gene TRBV27, with 7 bases that match TRBD1. With 3 bases clipped from V and 3 bases from J, the junction kept 5 bases outside the gene matches. Germline loops: CDR1 MNHEY, CDR2 SMNVEV (reference sequence). The CDR3 is made up of 14 amino acids. This chain's CDR3 is CASSFDRADYEQYF. The CDR3 nucleotides read TGTGCCAGCAGTTTTGACAGGGCGGACTACGAGCAGTACTTC.

A note on this clone: Other DNA sequences from this sample encode an identical CDR3 as well. The gene calls are TRBV6-5 and TRBJ1-5; D possibly corresponds to TRBD1 (5 bases). V was clipped by 9 bases and J by 1 base, with 13 bases between them. The CDR3 extends over 14 amino acids. Germline V gene sequence: CDR1 MNHEY, CDR2 SVGAGI. Here the CDR3 DNA reads TGTGCCAGTTCCCCAAGGGACAGCAATCAGCCCCAGCATTTT. It codes for CASSPRDSNQPQHF.

On this clone: Other DNA variants within this sample encode the same CDR3. The J gene is TRBJ2-5, the V gene TRBV11-2, with 7 bases matching TRBD2. Germline loops: CDR1 SGHAT, CDR2 FQNNGV. The junction had 8 bases not matched to a gene; V was cut back by 6 bases and J by 4 bases. The CDR3 consists of 14 residues. The CDR3 DNA follows: TGTGCCAGCAGGGAGGGACTACTCACAGAGACCCAGTACTTC. Translated, it gives CASREGLLTETQYF. Complete variable domain (other parts from reference TRBV11-2 and TRBJ2-5): EAGVAQSPRYKIIEKRQSVAFWCNPISGHATLYWYQQILGQGPKLLIQFQNNGVVDDSQLPKDRFSAERLKGVDSTLKIQPAKLEDSAVYLCASREGLLTETQYFGPGTRLLVL.

V gene TRBV2 combines with J gene TRBJ2-3, with TRBD1 as a possible D gene (5 bases). Looked up from germline, CDR1 is SNHLY and CDR2 is FYNNEI. V lost 4 bases to trimming and J lost 2 bases, with 16 bases between them. CDR3 size: 16 residues. This CDR3 is CASSGGSGSVTDTQYF. The CDR3 bases are TGTGCCAGCAGTGGGGGCTCCGGGTCTGTCACAGATACGCAGTATTTT.

This clone occurred a few times. The chain couples TRBV4-1 to TRBJ2-5; 10 bases agree with TRBD2. The CDR3 spans 18 residues. The trim removed 0 bases at V and 0 bases at J, leaving 7 bases unmatched. The germline gives CDR1 MGHRA, CDR2 YSYEKL. CDR3 amino acids: CASSQESSGSGYQETQYF. The CDR3 bases are TGCGCCAGCAGCCAAGAGTCTAGCGGGAGTGGGTACCAAGAGACCCAGTACTTC.

The gene calls are TRBV7-8 and TRBJ1-2; D gene uncertain. The V gene lost 5 bases and the J gene lost 7 bases, with 23 bases spanning the gap. This CDR3 comprises 16 residues. From germline, CDR1 is SGHVS and CDR2 FQNEAQ. DNA for the CDR3: TGTGCCAGCAGCGGAGACGTGGCGGGATCATCAGGTGGCTACACCTTC. Its protein product is CASSGDVAGSSGGYTF.

This chain uses TRBV19 with TRBJ2-1, with D hard to call. The CDR3 has 14 amino acids. V was pared by 2 bases and J by 4 bases, with 9 bases between. Germline V lookup: CDR1 LNHDA, CDR2 SQIVND (reference sequence). This CDR3 reads CASSILVGYNEQFF. The CDR3 nucleotides read TGTGCCAGTAGTATACTAGTTGGGTACAATGAGCAGTTCTTC.

This clone showed up just a few times. V is TRBV29-1 and J is TRBJ2-7; TRBD2 matches at 12 bases. The length of the CDR3 is 15 residues. The V and J ends lost 5 bases and 3 bases, in that order; junction bases with no gene match: 8. The germline V gene encodes CDR1 SQVTM and CDR2 ANQGSEA. CDR3 sequence reads: CSVPSTSGSHYEQYF. DNA of the CDR3: TGCAGCGTTCCCTCGACTAGCGGGAGTCACTACGAGCAGTACTTC.

There are a few counts of this clone. This chain connects TRBV2 to TRBJ1-1, with D possibly matching TRBD1 (5 bases). This CDR3 has 13 residues. CDR1 and CDR2 from the germline V gene are SNHLY and FYNNEI. V lost 6 bases and J lost 4, with 12 bases in between. As DNA, the CDR3 is TGTGCCAGCAGGTGGGACGGGATCACTGAAGCTTTCTTT. This codes for CASRWDGITEAFF.

This clone has just a few counts. V usage is TRBV7-3 and J usage is TRBJ1-1; D call uncertain. The CDR3 extends over 11 amino acids. Trimming shortened V by 5 bases and J by 6 bases, and 7 bases separated the two germline ends. Germline-derived CDR1 and CDR2 are SGHTA and FQGTGA. CDR3 in DNA: TGTGCCAGCAGCCGCCTACCTGAAGCTTTCTTT. Protein: CASSRLPEAFF.

This clone was observed a few times. The V gene is TRBV29-1, the J gene TRBJ2-7; the D is unclear. Between the trimmed V and J ends, which lost 6 bases and 1 base, there was a span of 22 bases. This CDR3 has 16 amino acids. Germline CDR1 SQVTM, CDR2 ANQGSEA. The CDR3 sequence: CSVATPLHGSSYEQYF. CDR3 bases: TGCAGCGTGGCCACCCCACTTCACGGCAGTTCCTACGAGCAGTACTTC.

This clone occurred a few times. The genes are TRBV2 and TRBJ2-1, with a possible D match to TRBD1 (6 bases). Germline CDR1 is SNHLY and CDR2 is FYNNEI. There are 11 residues in the CDR3. V was clipped by 7 bases and J by 15 bases, with 16 bases between them. CDR3 nucleotide sequence: TGTGCCAGCACCGCCGCACAGGGTCTGTTCTTC. Translated, it gives CASTAAQGLFF.

The CDR3 sequence is CASSPPDRGHGYTF. The DNA of the CDR3 is TGTGCCAGCAGTCCCCCGGACAGGGGGCATGGCTACACCTTC. The chain joins TRBV6-5 to TRBJ1-2; 11 positions agree with TRBD1. The ends lost 5 bases at V and 6 bases at J; junction bases unmatched: 5. Germline loops: CDR1 MNHEY, CDR2 SVGAGI. The CDR3 loop spans 14 amino acids.

The J gene is TRBJ1-4, the V gene TRBV7-2; D is possibly TRBD1 (5 bases). This CDR3 is built from 15 residues. Germline CDR1 is SGHTA and CDR2 is FQGNSA. Trimming left V 5 bases short and J 4 bases short, with 14 bases between. The CDR3 loop reads CASSETGRRNEKLFF. In nucleotides, the CDR3 is TGTGCCAGCAGCGAAACGGGACGGCGTAATGAAAAACTGTTTTTT. Combining the CDR3 with reference TRBV7-2 and TRBJ1-4 gives the whole variable domain GAGVSQSPSNKVTEKGKDVELRCDPISGHTALYWYRQSLGQGLEFLIYFQGNSAPDKSGLPSDRFSAERTGGSVSTLTIQRTQQEDSAVYLCASSETGRRNEKLFFGSGTQLSVL.

This chain joins TRBV28 and TRBJ1-1; D remains unclear. The CDR3 contains 13 residues. Germline V gene data show CDR1 as MDHEN and CDR2 as SYDVKM. The V end lost 4 bases, the J end lost 0 bases, and 6 bases lay between the germline ends. This CDR3 is CASSSLLNTEAFF. The CDR3 nucleotides are TGTGCCAGCAGTTCCCTCCTGAACACTGAAGCTTTCTTT.

The genes are TRBV25-1 and TRBJ2-1; 11 bases fit TRBD2. Trimming cost V 5 bases and J 4 bases; bases outside gene matches: 10. Germline V gene lookup returns CDR1 MGHDK and CDR2 SYGVNS. The CDR3 contains 17 residues. This chain's CDR3 is CASSSLAGGPGYNEQFF. The DNA of the CDR3 is TGTGCCAGCAGTTCCTTAGCGGGAGGGCCGGGATACAATGAGCAGTTCTTC.

This clone was detected a few times. This chain joins TRBV28 and TRBJ2-5; 7 bases map to TRBD2. V was clipped by 7 bases and J by 4 bases; unmatched bases: 12. Germline V gene sequence: CDR1 MDHEN, CDR2 SYDVKM. This CDR3 is built from 15 residues. The chain's CDR3 is CASNALAAGGETQYF. DNA of the CDR3: TGTGCCAGCAACGCCCTAGCGGCTGGGGGAGAGACCCAGTACTTC. The variable domain in full, with the rest retrieved from reference TRBV28 and TRBJ2-5, is DVKVTQSSRYLVKRTGEKVFLECVQDMDHENMFWYRQDPGLGLRLIYFSYDVKMKEKGDIPEGYSVSREKKERFSLILESASTNQTSMYLCASNALAAGGETQYFGPGTRLLVL.

This clone has just a few counts. The chain uses TRBV7-9 and TRBJ2-7; D might be TRBD1 (5 bases). There are 13 residues in the CDR3. V lost 5 bases to trimming and J lost 5 bases, with 13 bases between them. The germline V gene has CDR1 SEHNR and CDR2 FQNEAQ (reference sequence). This chain's CDR3 is CASSGRVENEQYF. Here the CDR3 DNA reads TGTGCCAGCAGCGGCAGGGTGGAAAACGAGCAGTACTTC. Using reference TRBV7-9 and TRBJ2-7 for the parts outside the CDR3, the full variable domain is DTGVSQNPRHKITKRGQNVTFRCDPISEHNRLYWYRQTLGQGPEFLTYFQNEAQLEKSRLLSDRFSAERPKGSFSTLEIQRTEQGDSAMYLCASSGRVENEQYFGPGTRLTVT.

V usage is TRBV28 and J usage is TRBJ1-3; no reliable D call. Trimming left V 5 bases short and J 0 bases short, with 8 bases between. Germline values: CDR1 MDHEN, CDR2 SYDVKM. The CDR3 length is 14 residues. For the CDR3, the DNA is TGTGCCAGCAGTCCCGTTTCCTCTGGAAACACCATATATTTT. This gives the protein CASSPVSSGNTIYF.

This clone was seen a handful of times. V and J are TRBV10-3 and TRBJ2-5; D is tentatively TRBD1 or TRBD2 (5 bases each). The J call may be faulty, since TRBJ2-7 better matches the DNA end. This CDR3 has 13 amino acids. Germline-derived CDR1 and CDR2 are ENHRY and SYGVKD. The CDR3 region is CAGTGKVLYEQYF. The CDR3, as DNA: TGTGCCGGGACGGGGAAGGTCCTCTACGAGCAGTACTTC.

This clone was seen more than once but under ten times. The same CDR3 arises from other DNA sequences in this sample as well. The chain combines TRBV28 with TRBJ1-2; D uncertain. This CDR3 is built from 14 residues. Trimming removed 3 bases at V and 2 bases at J, with 10 bases between. Per germline, CDR1 MDHEN and CDR2 SYDVKM. CDR3 in amino acids: CASSLEAVNYGYTF. The CDR3 DNA reads TGTGCCAGCAGTTTGGAGGCGGTGAACTATGGCTACACCTTC.

Only a few counts were recorded for this clone. This sequence joins TRBV7-2 and TRBJ2-7; D is perhaps TRBD1 (6 bases). The CDR3 runs to 13 residues. Germline assignment: CDR1 SGHTA and CDR2 FQGNSA. V was cut by 3 bases and J by 3 bases, with 9 bases left in between. The chain's CDR3 is CASSFGQSYEQYF. DNA of the CDR3: TGTGCCAGCAGCTTTGGACAGAGCTACGAGCAGTACTTC.

This clone was seen a few times. This rearrangement joins TRBV28 to TRBJ2-7, with 12 bases that match TRBD2. Trimming removed 4 bases from V and 3 bases from J; junction bases left unmatched: 10. Germline-derived CDR1 and CDR2 are MDHEN and SYDVKM. CDR3 length: 17 residues. CDR3 region: CASSSRTSGTWSYEQYF. The DNA of the CDR3 is TGTGCCAGCAGTTCAAGGACTAGCGGGACATGGAGCTACGAGCAGTACTTC.

The chain couples TRBV12-2 to TRBJ2-3; TRBD2 is the table's D call and was not checked against the DNA. TRBV12-2 is a pseudogene segment. The CDR3 runs to 15 residues. CDR3 region: CASRFSSGLRDTQYF. CDR3 coding DNA: TGTGCAAGTCGCTTCTCCTCGGGACTGCGGGATACGCAGTATTTT.

This chain connects TRBV11-2 to TRBJ2-3; D tentatively fits TRBD1 or TRBD2 (5 bases each). The CDR3 loop spans 15 amino acids. CDR1 and CDR2 (germline): SGHAT, FQNNGV. V was trimmed by 2 bases and J by 1 base, leaving 10 bases between them. CDR3 amino acids: CASSLLRGGTDTQYF. CDR3 nucleotides: TGTGCCAGCAGCTTACTGAGGGGTGGCACAGATACGCAGTATTTT.

This clone has a handful of counts. The chain joins TRBV19 to TRBJ1-5; no clear D gene. The germline V gene encodes CDR1 LNHDA and CDR2 SQIVND (reference sequence). V was cut by 0 bases and J by 0 bases, with 6 bases left in between. CDR3 size: 15 residues. This CDR3 reads CASSIDSYSNQPQHF. CDR3 in DNA: TGTGCCAGTAGTATAGATTCTTATAGCAATCAGCCCCAGCATTTT. The variable domain in full, with the rest retrieved from reference TRBV19 and TRBJ1-5, is DGGITQSPKYLFRKEGQNVTLSCEQNLNHDAMYWYRQDPGQGLRLIYYSQIVNDFQKGDIAEGYSVSREKKESFPLTVTSAQKNPTAFYLCASSIDSYSNQPQHFGDGTRLSIL.